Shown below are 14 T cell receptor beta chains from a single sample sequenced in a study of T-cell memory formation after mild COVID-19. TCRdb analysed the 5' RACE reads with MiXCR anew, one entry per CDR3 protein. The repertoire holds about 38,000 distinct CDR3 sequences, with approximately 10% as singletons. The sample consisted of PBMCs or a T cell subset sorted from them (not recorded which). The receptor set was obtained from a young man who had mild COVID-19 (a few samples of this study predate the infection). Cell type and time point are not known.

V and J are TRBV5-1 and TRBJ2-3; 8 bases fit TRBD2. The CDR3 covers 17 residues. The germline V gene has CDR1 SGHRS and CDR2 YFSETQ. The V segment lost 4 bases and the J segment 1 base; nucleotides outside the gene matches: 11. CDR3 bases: TGCGCCAGCAGCCTTCGCCTGCGGGGGGACCGCACAGATACGCAGTATTTT. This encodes CASSLRLRGDRTDTQYF.

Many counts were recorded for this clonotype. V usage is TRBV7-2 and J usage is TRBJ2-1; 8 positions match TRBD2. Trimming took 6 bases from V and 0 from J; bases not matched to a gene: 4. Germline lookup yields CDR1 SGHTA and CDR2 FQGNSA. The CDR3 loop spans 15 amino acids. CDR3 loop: CASRVSGASYNEQFF. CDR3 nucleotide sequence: TGTGCCAGCAGGGTTAGCGGGGCCTCCTACAATGAGCAGTTCTTC.

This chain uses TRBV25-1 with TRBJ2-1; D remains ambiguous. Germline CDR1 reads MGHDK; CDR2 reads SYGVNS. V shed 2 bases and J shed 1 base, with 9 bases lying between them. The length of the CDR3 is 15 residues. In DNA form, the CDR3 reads TGTGCCAGCAGTGAAGGACCGATATCCTACAATGAGCAGTTCTTC. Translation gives CASSEGPISYNEQFF.

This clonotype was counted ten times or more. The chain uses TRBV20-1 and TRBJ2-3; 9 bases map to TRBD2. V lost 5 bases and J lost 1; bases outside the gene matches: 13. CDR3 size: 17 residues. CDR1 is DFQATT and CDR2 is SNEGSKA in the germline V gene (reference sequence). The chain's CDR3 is CSAGRGDSGGGTDTQYF. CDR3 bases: TGCAGTGCTGGAAGGGGAGATAGCGGGGGAGGCACAGATACGCAGTATTTT.

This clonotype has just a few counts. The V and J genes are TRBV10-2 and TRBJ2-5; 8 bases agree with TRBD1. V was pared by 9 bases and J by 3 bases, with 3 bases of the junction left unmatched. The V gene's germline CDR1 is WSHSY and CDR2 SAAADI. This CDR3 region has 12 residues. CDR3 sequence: CASRQGKETQYF. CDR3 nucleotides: TGCGCCAGTAGACAGGGGAAAGAGACCCAGTACTTC.

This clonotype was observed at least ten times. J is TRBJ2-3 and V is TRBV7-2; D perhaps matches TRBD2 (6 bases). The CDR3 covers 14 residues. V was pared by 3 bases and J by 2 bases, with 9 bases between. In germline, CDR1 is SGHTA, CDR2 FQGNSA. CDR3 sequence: CASSLGGTTDTQYF. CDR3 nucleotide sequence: TGTGCCAGCAGCTTGGGCGGGACCACAGATACGCAGTATTTT.

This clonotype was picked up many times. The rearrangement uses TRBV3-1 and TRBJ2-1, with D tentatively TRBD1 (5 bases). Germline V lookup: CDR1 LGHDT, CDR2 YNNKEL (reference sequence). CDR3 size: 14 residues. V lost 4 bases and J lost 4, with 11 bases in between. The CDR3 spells CASSPDGHYNEQFF. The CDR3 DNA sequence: TGTGCCAGCAGCCCGGATGGACATTACAATGAGCAGTTCTTC.

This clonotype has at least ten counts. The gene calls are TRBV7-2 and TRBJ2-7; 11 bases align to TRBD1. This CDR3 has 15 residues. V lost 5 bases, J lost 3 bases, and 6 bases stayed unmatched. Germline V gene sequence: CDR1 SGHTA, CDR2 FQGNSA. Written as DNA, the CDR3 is TGTGCCAGCAGCCAAGGCGGGACAGGGGGCTACGAGCAGTACTTC. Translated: CASSQGGTGGYEQYF.

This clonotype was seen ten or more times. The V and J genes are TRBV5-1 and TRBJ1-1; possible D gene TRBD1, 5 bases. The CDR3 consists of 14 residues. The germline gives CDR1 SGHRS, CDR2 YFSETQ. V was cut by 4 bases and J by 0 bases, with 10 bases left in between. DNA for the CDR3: TGCGCCAGCAGCGCCGGGACGCTGAACACTGAAGCTTTCTTT. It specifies CASSAGTLNTEAFF.

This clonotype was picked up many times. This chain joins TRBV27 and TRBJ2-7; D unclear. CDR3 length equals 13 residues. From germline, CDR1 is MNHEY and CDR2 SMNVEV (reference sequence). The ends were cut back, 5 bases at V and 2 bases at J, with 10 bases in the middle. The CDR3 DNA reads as TGTGCCAGCAGTCGGCGGCGACCCTACGAGCAGTACTTC. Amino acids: CASSRRRPYEQYF.

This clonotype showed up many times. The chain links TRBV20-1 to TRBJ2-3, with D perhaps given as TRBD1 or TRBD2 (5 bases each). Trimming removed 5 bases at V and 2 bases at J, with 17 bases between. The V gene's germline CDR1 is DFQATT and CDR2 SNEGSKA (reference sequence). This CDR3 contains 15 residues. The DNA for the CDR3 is TGCAGTGCTGGTAACCCGACCGGGACCACAGATACGCAGTATTTT. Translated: CSAGNPTGTTDTQYF.

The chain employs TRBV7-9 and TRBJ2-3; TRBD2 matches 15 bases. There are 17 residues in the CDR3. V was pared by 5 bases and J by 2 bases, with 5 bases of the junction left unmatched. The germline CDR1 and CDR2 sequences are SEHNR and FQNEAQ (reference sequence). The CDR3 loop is CASSPGLAGGYTDTQYF. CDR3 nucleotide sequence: TGTGCCAGCAGCCCAGGACTAGCGGGGGGGTACACAGATACGCAGTATTTT.

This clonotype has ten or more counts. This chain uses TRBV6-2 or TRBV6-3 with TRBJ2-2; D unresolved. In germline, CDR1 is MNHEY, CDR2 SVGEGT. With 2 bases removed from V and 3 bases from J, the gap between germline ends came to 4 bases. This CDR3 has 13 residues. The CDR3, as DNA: TGTGCCAGCAGTTACACAGACACCGGGGAGCTGTTTTTT. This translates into CASSYTDTGELFF.

The DNA for the CDR3 is TGTGCCAGCAGTCCTCTCCCGAGGTCGAACACCGGGGAGCTGTTTTTT. This translates into CASSPLPRSNTGELFF. The V gene is TRBV6-5, the J gene TRBJ2-2; no definite D call. This CDR3 is 16 amino acids long. Deletions cut 5 bases from V and 0 bases from J, with 13 bases between. The germline V gene encodes CDR1 MNHEY and CDR2 SVGAGI.